The 20 T cell receptor beta chains below come from one sample, sequenced in a study of blood T cells in healthy people across ages. Combining a sample-barcoded 5' primer with a J-beta primer mix, a second PCR ran for roughly 7 to 12 cycles. In TCRdb, the 5' RACE reads were re-called with MiXCR into one record per CDR3 protein. The sample includes about 1.8 million distinct CDR3 sequences, 40% to 55% seen only once; the top ten take less than 2.5%. The sample taken for sequencing was blood. The origin of the receptors is a woman aged 40 to 50 in good health.

The chain joins TRBV12-3 or TRBV12-4 to TRBJ2-7, with D perhaps TRBD1 (6 bases). The CDR3 consists of 13 residues. Trimming shortened V by 4 bases and J by 9 bases, and 16 bases separated the two germline ends. The CDR3 reads CASSSGTTGGQYF. CDR3 bases: TGTGCCAGCAGTTCAGGGACAACAGGCGGGCAGTACTTC.

Only one count was recorded for this clonotype. At one of its ends the junction is not consistent with the germline gene, which may arise from a read error. V usage is TRBV6-5 and J usage is TRBJ2-6; D is perhaps TRBD1 or TRBD2 (5 bases each). CDR1 MNHEY and CDR2 SVGAGI come from the germline V gene. The CDR3 sequence is 16 residues long. The CDR3 region is CASSPDYGSGANVLIF. The CDR3 DNA reads as TGTGCCAGCAGTCCCGACTACGGTTCTGGGGCCAACGTCCTGATTTTC.

The chain links TRBV7-9 to TRBJ2-1; the match to TRBD2 covers 7 bases. Germline assignment: CDR1 SEHNR and CDR2 FQNEAQ (reference sequence). The CDR3 loop spans 15 amino acids. The trim removed 5 bases at V and 2 bases at J, leaving 6 bases unmatched. The CDR3 nucleotides read TGTGCCAGCAGCCCGGGAGGCTTCGCCTACAATGAGCAGTTCTTC. Translating gives CASSPGGFAYNEQFF.

This clonotype came up many times. The rearrangement links TRBV4-1 to TRBJ2-7; D gene uncertain. Per the germline V gene, CDR1 is MGHRA and CDR2 is YSYEKL. The CDR3 consists of 14 residues. Trimming shortened V by 1 base and J by 0 bases, and 7 bases separated the two germline ends. The CDR3 bases are TGCGCCAGCAGCCAAGGGGCCAACTCCTACGAGCAGTACTTC. Its protein is CASSQGANSYEQYF.

V is TRBV7-4 and J is TRBJ1-2; 9 bases are shared with TRBD1. The CDR3 has 16 amino acids. Germline V CDR1 and CDR2: SGHVT, SQSDAQ. The V segment lost 2 bases and the J segment 7 bases; nucleotides outside the gene matches: 11. The CDR3 protein is CASSLPGQGTVPGYTF. CDR3 nucleotides: TGTGCCAGCAGCTTACCGGGACAGGGTACCGTACCTGGCTACACCTTC. Together with reference TRBV7-4 and TRBJ1-2, the CDR3 gives the full variable domain: GAGVSQSPRYKVAKRGRDVALRCDSISGHVTLYWYRQTLGQGSEVLTYSQSDAQRDKSGRPSGRFSAERPERSVSTLKIQRTEQGDSAVYLCASSLPGQGTVPGYTFGSGTRLTVV.

The J gene is TRBJ2-1, the V gene TRBV6-2 or TRBV6-3, with 7 bases matching TRBD2. Germline lookup yields CDR1 MNHEY and CDR2 SVGEGT. The length of the CDR3 is 16 residues. The junction had 10 bases not matched to a gene; V was cut back by 2 bases and J by 6 bases. As DNA, the CDR3 is TGTGCCAGCAGTTACGGGGAGGGAGGGAGACTCAATGAGCAGTTCTTC. Translation: CASSYGEGGRLNEQFF.

In regard to this clonotype: At one of its ends the junction is not consistent with the germline gene, which may arise from a read error. The V call is TRBV3-1, the J call TRBJ2-5; TRBD2 is a possible D gene (6 bases). The germline V gene encodes CDR1 LGHDT and CDR2 YNNKEL (reference sequence). The CDR3 sequence is 16 residues long. CDR3 nucleotides: TGTGCCAGCAGCCAAGATCTACCGGGACTGCAAGAGACTCAGTACTTC. Its translation: CASSQDLPGLQETQYF.

This sequence joins TRBV7-6 and TRBJ2-1; no definite D call. The CDR3 extends over 17 amino acids. Per germline, CDR1 SGHVS and CDR2 FNYEAQ. V lost 0 bases and J 6 bases, leaving 18 bases between the germline ends. The DNA of the CDR3 is TGTGCCAGCAGCTTAGCCTTTGGGCAATCCTCGTCCAATGAGCAGTTCTTC. Translating gives CASSLAFGQSSSNEQFF.

The chain couples TRBV3-1 to TRBJ2-1; D uncertain. Germline loops: CDR1 LGHDT, CDR2 YNNKEL (reference sequence). The CDR3 covers 12 residues. V lost 4 bases and J lost 6, with 7 bases in between. CDR3 protein: CASSRISNEQFF. CDR3 DNA sequence: TGTGCCAGCAGCCGGATCAGCAATGAGCAGTTCTTC.

This rearrangement joins TRBV6-6 to TRBJ1-5; 7 bases agree with TRBD1. Germline V gene lookup returns CDR1 MNHNY and CDR2 SVGAGI (reference sequence). V gave up 5 bases and J gave up 1 base; unmatched junction bases: 8. This CDR3 is 16 amino acids long. CDR3 protein: CASSRAGGGSNQPQHF. The CDR3 DNA follows: TGTGCCAGCAGTAGGGCAGGGGGAGGAAGCAATCAGCCCCAGCATTTT.

This clonotype has only a few counts. This chain uses TRBV12-3 or TRBV12-4 with TRBJ2-3, with 9 positions matching TRBD1. V was pared by 8 bases and J by 12 bases, with 9 bases of the junction left unmatched. The CDR3 is made up of 12 amino acids. As DNA, the CDR3 is TGTGCCAGCCGCCCCGGGACAGGGACACAGTATTTT. This sequence encodes CASRPGTGTQYF.

The chain has TRBV20-1 and TRBJ2-1, with D possibly TRBD2 on 6 matching bases. CDR3 size: 13 residues. Trimming removed 6 bases from V and 7 bases from J, with 16 bases in between. Germline V gene data show CDR1 as DFQATT and CDR2 as SNEGSKA (reference sequence). The CDR3 loop reads CSALEGGRNEQFF. The CDR3 nucleotides read TGCAGTGCACTAGAGGGAGGTAGGAATGAGCAGTTCTTC.

On this clonotype itself: The junction shows a germline mismatch at one end, possibly a read error. This rearrangement joins TRBV5-1 to TRBJ2-5, with D possibly TRBD1 on 5 matching bases. Germline lookup yields CDR1 SGHRS and CDR2 YFSETQ. There are 14 residues in the CDR3. CDR3 sequence reads: CASSLDSGQETQYF. Here the CDR3 DNA reads TGTGCCAGCAGCTTAGATTCAGGGCAAGAGACCCAGTACTTC.

The genes are TRBV6-2 or TRBV6-3 and TRBJ2-3; TRBD2 might be the D (6 bases). The CDR3 is 17 amino acids. V was pared by 0 bases and J by 1 base, with 14 bases between. CDR1 and CDR2 from the germline V gene are MNHEY and SVGEGT. The CDR3 sequence is CASSYSNFQRGTDTQYF. CDR3 bases: TGTGCCAGCAGTTACTCGAACTTCCAGCGGGGCACAGATACGCAGTATTTT.

The rearrangement uses TRBV7-9 and TRBJ2-7; D call uncertain. The V end lost 1 base, the J end lost 0 bases, and 10 bases lay between the germline ends. This CDR3 spans 15 amino acids. Germline values: CDR1 SEHNR, CDR2 FQNEAQ (reference sequence). The DNA of the CDR3 is TGTGCCAGCAGCTTAGTAATGCGGACCTCCTACGAGCAGTACTTC. It encodes CASSLVMRTSYEQYF.

This clonotype was observed a few times. This chain uses TRBV4-2 with TRBJ2-6; D unclear. This CDR3 is built from 15 residues. V was shortened by 4 bases and J by 2 bases, with 9 bases between the two germline ends. CDR1 is LGHNA and CDR2 is YNFKEQ in the germline V gene. The CDR3 protein is CASSPQTAGANVLTF. Here the CDR3 DNA reads TGTGCCAGCAGCCCGCAAACCGCTGGGGCCAACGTCCTGACTTTC.

Only a few counts were recorded for this clonotype. The V call is TRBV7-2, the J call TRBJ2-7; D may be TRBD2 (6 bases). The germline V and J ends were trimmed by 6 bases and 2 bases, with 14 bases remaining between them. This CDR3 is 14 amino acids long. Germline values: CDR1 SGHTA, CDR2 FQGNSA. The CDR3 reads CASSETRLTYEQYF. CDR3 DNA: TGTGCCAGCAGTGAGACTAGACTTACCTACGAGCAGTACTTC.

The rearrangement links TRBV9 to TRBJ1-2; D gene ambiguous. The CDR3 is made up of 17 amino acids. The germline V and J ends were trimmed by 1 base and 3 bases, with 19 bases remaining between them. Germline loops: CDR1 SGDLS, CDR2 YYNGEE. The CDR3 DNA sequence: TGTGCCAGCAGCGTAACCCCTGCGGGGAGGATGGACTATGGCTACACCTTC. Its protein is CASSVTPAGRMDYGYTF.

The chain is built from TRBV28 and TRBJ2-7; possibly TRBD2 for D (6 bases). Germline-derived CDR1 and CDR2 are MDHEN and SYDVKM. The CDR3 sequence is 16 residues long. Trimming removed 1 base from V and 3 bases from J, with 16 bases in between. DNA of the CDR3: TGTGCCAGCAGTTTATCCCTTGGGGGGTGGGACTACGAGCAGTACTTC. It is translated as CASSLSLGGWDYEQYF.

This chain joins TRBV7-2 and TRBJ2-7; the D is unclear. The DNA matches TRBJ2-5 better at its end, which makes the J call doubtful. The CDR3 consists of 13 residues. Germline values: CDR1 SGHTA, CDR2 FQGNSA. CDR3 in amino acids: CASSSVDPGTQYF. The CDR3 nucleotides are TGTGCCAGCAGCTCTGTCGATCCCGGGACCCAGTACTTC.